This T cell receptor beta chain was observed in a study of radiotherapy plus CTLA-4 blockade in lung cancer. Overall study context: In 18% of patients, objective responses were seen; around 31% had disease control. Study outcomes and limitations: Best predicting response, reportedly, were early blood T cell clone dynamics, with interferon-beta.

The CDR3 contains 11 residues. The germline V and J ends were trimmed by 7 bases and 6 bases, with 10 bases remaining between them. The germline CDR1 and CDR2 sequences are LNHNV and YYDKDF (reference sequence). Notes on this clone: Its target is not known.

Patients with chemo-refractory metastatic non-small-cell lung cancer received focal radiation plus CTLA-4 blockade with ipilimumab. Assay used: immunoSEQ multiplex PCR; TCRdb lists only in-frame clones, some missing. The table lists about 62,000 clones, around three quarters of them singletons. The receptor was isolated from a human donor with non-small cell lung cancer who had a complete response to radiotherapy plus ipilimumab. Sample: peripheral blood, taken from a patient treated with radiotherapy plus ipilimumab. This chain uses TRBV15 with TRBJ2-7; possibly TRBD1 or TRBD2 for D (5 bases each). This CDR3 reads CATKGRSEQYF. CDR3 bases: TGTGCCACCAAGGGGAGATCCGAGCAGTACTTC.